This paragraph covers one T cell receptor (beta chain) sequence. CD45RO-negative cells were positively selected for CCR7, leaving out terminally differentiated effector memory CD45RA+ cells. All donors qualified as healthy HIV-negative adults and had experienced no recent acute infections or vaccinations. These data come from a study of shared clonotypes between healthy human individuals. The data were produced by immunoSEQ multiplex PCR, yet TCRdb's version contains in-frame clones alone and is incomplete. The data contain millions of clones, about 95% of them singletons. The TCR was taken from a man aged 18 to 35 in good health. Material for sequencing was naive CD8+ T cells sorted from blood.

The CDR3 sequence is CASSVRDGSSYNEQFF. The DNA for the CDR3 is TGTGCCAGCAGCGTCCGGGACGGGAGCTCCTACAATGAGCAGTTCTTC. The chain carries TRBV7-9 and TRBJ2-1; tentatively, D is TRBD2 (6 bases). The CDR3 contains 16 residues. The ends were cut back, 5 bases at V and 0 bases at J, with 14 bases in the middle. Germline V gives CDR1 SEHNR, CDR2 FQNEAQ (reference sequence).